One sample yielded the 30 T cell receptor beta chains listed below, sequenced in a study of T cell repertoires in cytomegalovirus infection. Antigens for these TCRs are unknown. TCRdb recomputed calls from the reads with MiXCR, one row per CDR3 protein. In the table there are fewer than 1,000,000 distinct CDR3 sequences, 30% to 40% of which are singletons. The sequences come from cultured CD8+ T cells from PBMCs, collected from culture after CMV antigen stimulation. The source is a human donor in good health (CMV status not recorded). Some clones in this sample may be carry-over from other donors' samples.

This clonotype has a handful of counts. V gene TRBV6-5 combines with J gene TRBJ2-5; TRBD2 aligns across 13 bases. The CDR3 consists of 16 residues. Germline trimming cut 6 bases from V and 5 bases from J; bases unmatched to any gene: 9. Germline V CDR1 and CDR2: MNHEY, SVGAGI. The CDR3 DNA sequence: TGTGCCAGCAGATTTACGGGACTAGCGGGGAATGAGACCCAGTACTTC. Translated: CASRFTGLAGNETQYF.

V is TRBV11-3 and J is TRBJ2-3; 14 bases line up with TRBD2. This CDR3 comprises 18 residues. J was trimmed by 2 bases and V by 5 bases; bases with no gene match: 9. Germline CDR1 and CDR2: SGHNT and YENEEA. The CDR3: CASSLRTSGGLYTDTQYF. The CDR3 DNA is TGTGCCAGCAGCCTACGGACTAGCGGGGGGCTCTACACAGATACGCAGTATTTT.

The gene calls are TRBV10-3 and TRBJ2-5; perhaps D is TRBD1 or TRBD2 (6 bases each). The V end was cut by 3 bases, the J end by 4 bases, with 12 bases between. This CDR3 has 14 amino acids. Germline CDR1 reads ENHRY; CDR2 reads SYGVKD. CDR3 sequence reads: CAISDPGGPETQYF. In DNA form, the CDR3 reads TGTGCCATCAGTGACCCCGGGGGCCCAGAGACCCAGTACTTC.

CDR3: CATSDTGGPENEQFF. The CDR3 DNA sequence: TGTGCCACCAGTGATACGGGGGGGCCGGAGAATGAGCAGTTCTTC. The genes are TRBV24-1 and TRBJ2-1, with 8 bases aligning to TRBD2. The germline V gene encodes CDR1 KGHDR and CDR2 SFDVKD. V trimming: 3 bases; J trimming: 7 bases; junction bases outside the gene matches: 7. The CDR3 sequence is 15 residues long.

This clonotype was seen many times. The V and J genes are TRBV7-2 and TRBJ1-1, with D unresolved. CDR1 and CDR2 from the germline V gene are SGHTA and FQGNSA. The CDR3 length is 16 residues. Trimming took 0 bases from V and 2 from J, leaving 13 bases between them. CDR3 in DNA: TGTGCCAGCAGCTTAGCCTCGGGTCACCAAAACACTGAAGCTTTCTTT. Protein sequence: CASSLASGHQNTEAFF. Full variable domain (outside the CDR3, taken from reference TRBV7-2 and TRBJ1-1): GAGVSQSPSNKVTEKGKDVELRCDPISGHTALYWYRQSLGQGLEFLIYFQGNSAPDKSGLPSDRFSAERTGGSVSTLTIQRTQQEDSAVYLCASSLASGHQNTEAFFGQGTRLTVV.

CDR3 DNA sequence: TGTGCCAGCAGCGCAACCCTAGGGGCTAGCGGGCGTCTTAATGAGCAGTTCTTC. Amino acids: CASSATLGASGRLNEQFF. The chain is built from TRBV9 and TRBJ2-1; 8 bases map to TRBD2. This CDR3 is 18 amino acids long. Germline V gene sequence: CDR1 SGDLS, CDR2 YYNGEE. V lost 3 bases to trimming and J lost 7 bases; unmatched junction nucleotides: 18.

Ten or more counts support this clonotype. V usage is TRBV7-9 and J usage is TRBJ1-1; D is possibly TRBD1 (5 bases). V lost 4 bases to trimming and J lost 8 bases, with 11 bases between them. Germline V gene lookup returns CDR1 SEHNR and CDR2 FQNEAQ (reference sequence). The CDR3 is 12 amino acids. CDR3 amino acids: CASSSDSREAFF. CDR3 nucleotide sequence: TGTGCCAGCAGCTCCGACAGTAGAGAAGCTTTCTTT. Full variable domain (missing parts from reference TRBV7-9 and TRBJ1-1): DTGVSQNPRHKITKRGQNVTFRCDPISEHNRLYWYRQTLGQGPEFLTYFQNEAQLEKSRLLSDRFSAERPKGSFSTLEIQRTEQGDSAMYLCASSSDSREAFFGQGTRLTVV.

This clonotype was seen ten or more times. The chain recombines TRBV6-1 with TRBJ2-1, with D uncertain. With 2 bases removed from V and 4 bases from J, the gap between germline ends came to 6 bases. The CDR3 has 13 amino acids. CDR1 and CDR2 from the germline V gene are MNHNS and SASEGT. CDR3: CASSEMEYNEQFF. The CDR3 coding sequence is TGTGCCAGCAGTGAAATGGAGTACAATGAGCAGTTCTTC.

The V call is TRBV25-1, the J call TRBJ1-2, with a tentative D call TRBD1 (6 bases). The germline gives CDR1 MGHDK, CDR2 SYGVNS. The CDR3 totals 15 residues. Trimming pared 2 bases from V and 5 bases from J, leaving 15 bases between. DNA for the CDR3: TGTGCCAGCAGTGAACAGGCAGGGGCAACTTATGGCTACACCTTC. Protein: CASSEQAGATYGYTF.

This clonotype occurred a few times. The chain joins TRBV6-2 or TRBV6-3 to TRBJ2-1, with a weak D call TRBD2 (6 bases). The CDR3 runs 14 residues. Germline values: CDR1 MNHEY, CDR2 SVGEGT. V lost 2 bases and J 4 bases, leaving 9 bases between the germline ends. The chain's CDR3 is CASSYGLKYNEQFF. The CDR3 DNA reads as TGTGCCAGCAGTTACGGACTAAAGTACAATGAGCAGTTCTTC.

The chain has TRBV5-6 and TRBJ1-5; D not certain. Germline V CDR1 and CDR2: SGHDT, YYEEEE. The V and J ends lost 5 bases and 4 bases respectively, with 7 bases between them. The CDR3 contains 12 residues. CDR3 region: CASSFDNQPQHF. The CDR3 DNA reads TGTGCCAGCAGTTTTGATAATCAGCCCCAGCATTTT. The full variable domain, with the rest looked up from reference TRBV5-6 and TRBJ1-5, is DAGVTQSPTHLIKTRGQQVTLRCSPKSGHDTVSWYQQALGQGPQFIFQYYEEEERQRGNFPDRFSGHQFPNYSSELNVNALLLGDSALYLCASSFDNQPQHFGDGTRLSIL.

In its sample, this clonotype was seen many times. The V call is TRBV7-9, the J call TRBJ2-1, with 9 bases fitting TRBD2. The CDR3 runs 17 residues. V gave up 5 bases and J gave up 8 bases; unmatched junction bases: 16. CDR1 SEHNR and CDR2 FQNEAQ come from the germline V gene (reference sequence). The CDR3 coding sequence is TGTGCCAGCAGCCCCCGGGCTAGCGGGGTTAGGTCCTATGAGCAGTTCTTC. Amino acids: CASSPRASGVRSYEQFF.

This clonotype was recorded many times. V gene TRBV7-6 combines with J gene TRBJ1-5, with 7 bases aligning to TRBD1. Germline V gene lookup returns CDR1 SGHVS and CDR2 FNYEAQ. The CDR3 extends over 14 amino acids. Trimming removed 4 bases from V and 6 bases from J; junction bases left unmatched: 6. CDR3 region: CASSSDPGGQPQHF. DNA for the CDR3: TGTGCCAGCAGCTCAGACCCAGGGGGTCAGCCCCAGCATTTT.

In this sample, this clonotype turned up many times. The chain combines TRBV11-2 with TRBJ2-5; D gene unclear. V lost 5 bases and J 4 bases, leaving 17 bases between the germline ends. The CDR3 runs 15 residues. Looked up from germline, CDR1 is SGHAT and CDR2 is FQNNGV. CDR3 nucleotides: TGTGCCAGCAGCGGCTTCGGGCGATCCCGAGAGACCCAGTACTTC. Protein product: CASSGFGRSRETQYF.

This clonotype was seen at least ten times. The chain recombines TRBV7-2 with TRBJ2-3; D remains unclear. V lost 2 bases and J 0 bases, leaving 9 bases between the germline ends. The CDR3 is 15 amino acids. Germline V lookup: CDR1 SGHTA, CDR2 FQGNSA. CDR3 protein: CASSLFLRSTDTQYF. The CDR3 DNA is TGTGCCAGCAGCTTATTCTTGCGTAGCACAGATACGCAGTATTTT.

This clonotype was recorded once. J is TRBJ1-2 and V is TRBV5-4; 9 bases agree with TRBD1. This CDR3 has 16 amino acids. Germline CDR1 reads SGHNT; CDR2 reads YYREEE (reference sequence). The junction had 14 bases not matched to a gene; V was cut back by 4 bases and J by 7 bases. CDR3 protein: CASSAFPGQGFGGYTF. In DNA form, the CDR3 reads TGTGCCAGCAGCGCCTTTCCGGGACAGGGATTCGGTGGCTACACCTTC.

Worth noting for this clonotype: This may come from a read error, since a much larger clone is one base off. V and J are TRBV7-2 and TRBJ1-4; 11 bases line up with TRBD1. J was trimmed by 7 bases and V by 5 bases; bases with no gene match: 6. Germline CDR1 SGHTA, CDR2 FQGNSA. This CDR3 spans 15 amino acids. In nucleotides, the CDR3 is TGTACCAGCAGCGAGCCGGGACAGGGGGTTGAAAAACTGTTTTTT. Its translation is CTSSEPGQGVEKLFF.

This clonotype was recorded many times. This chain uses TRBV5-8 with TRBJ1-1; 7 positions agree with TRBD1. This CDR3 is 18 amino acids long. Trimming at V came to 0 bases and at J to 1 base, leaving 12 bases not matched to a gene. Germline V lookup: CDR1 SGHTS, CDR2 YDEGEE. The CDR3 loop reads CASSLGPQQGRRNTEAFF. The CDR3 DNA reads TGTGCCAGCAGCTTGGGGCCCCAACAGGGGAGGAGGAACACTGAAGCTTTCTTT. The full variable domain, its missing parts supplied by reference TRBV5-8 and TRBJ1-1, is EAGVTQSPTHLIKTRGQQATLRCSPISGHTSVYWYQQALGLGLQFLLWYDEGEERNRGNFPPRFSGRQFPNYSSELNVNALELEDSALYLCASSLGPQQGRRNTEAFFGQGTRLTVV.

The sample holds many counts of this clonotype. The chain combines TRBV10-3 with TRBJ1-2; 8 positions agree with TRBD1. Germline V gives CDR1 ENHRY, CDR2 SYGVKD. The CDR3 totals 16 residues. V lost 8 bases, J lost 3 bases, and 14 bases stayed unmatched. The CDR3 bases are TGTGCCATCTCAGGGGGCGAACTCGGCTACGACTATGGCTACACCTTC. The encoded protein is CAISGGELGYDYGYTF.

This chain connects TRBV11-3 to TRBJ1-4, with D possibly matching TRBD1 (6 bases). V lost 5 bases and J lost 3, with 10 bases in between. Germline V CDR1 and CDR2: SGHNT, YENEEA. This CDR3 has 14 amino acids. This chain's CDR3 is CASSKGGSNEKLFF. For the CDR3, the DNA is TGTGCCAGCAGCAAGGGGGGGTCTAATGAAAAACTGTTTTTT.

In its sample, this clonotype was seen a few times. V gene TRBV4-1 combines with J gene TRBJ2-3, with D perhaps TRBD2 (5 bases). Trimming took 2 bases from V and 2 from J, leaving 11 bases between them. CDR3 size: 15 residues. Germline CDR1 reads MGHRA; CDR2 reads YSYEKL. CDR3 residues: CASSQRGDYTDTQYF. DNA of the CDR3: TGCGCCAGCAGCCAACGGGGAGACTACACAGATACGCAGTATTTT.

In its sample, this clonotype was seen a few times. J is TRBJ2-1 and V is TRBV7-6; 8 positions agree with TRBD1. The germline V gene has CDR1 SGHVS and CDR2 FNYEAQ. The CDR3 totals 18 residues. V lost 1 base and J lost 0; bases outside the gene matches: 8. This chain's CDR3 is CASSLGSQGASSYNEQFF. DNA for the CDR3: TGTGCCAGCAGCTTAGGTTCGCAGGGGGCAAGCTCCTACAATGAGCAGTTCTTC.

This clonotype appeared a few times. The rearrangement links TRBV14 to TRBJ2-7; D ambiguous. In germline, CDR1 is SGHDN, CDR2 FVKESK. Trimming removed 1 base from V and 3 bases from J, with 7 bases in between. The CDR3 is 13 amino acids. The CDR3 nucleotides read TGTGCCAGCAGCCAAGCTTCCTACTACGAGCAGTACTTC. It translates to CASSQASYYEQYF.

This clonotype appeared a single time. This chain joins TRBV6-6 and TRBJ2-5; D gene uncertain. V gave up 10 bases and J gave up 4 bases, with 16 bases separating them. CDR1 is MNHNY and CDR2 is SVGAGI in the germline V gene (reference sequence). The CDR3 length is 13 residues. DNA for the CDR3: TGTGCCACCATTATTGGGATAGGAGAGACCCAGTACTTC. As protein: CATIIGIGETQYF.

This clonotype was observed at least ten times. The rearrangement joins TRBV12-3 or TRBV12-4 to TRBJ1-2, with 9 bases matching TRBD1. The CDR3 covers 14 residues. V shed 5 bases, J shed 8 bases, and the junction held 9 bases outside the gene matches. The DNA of the CDR3 is TGTGCCAGCAGTCTCGGGACAGGGTTGAGGGGCTACACCTTC. It codes for CASSLGTGLRGYTF.

This clonotype was seen ten or more times. The chain employs TRBV19 and TRBJ1-2; D unresolved. Germline CDR1 reads LNHDA; CDR2 reads SQIVND (reference sequence). V was pared by 8 bases and J by 4 bases, with 11 bases between. The CDR3 spans 12 residues. CDR3 amino acids: CASGVRFYGYTF. CDR3 DNA: TGTGCCAGTGGAGTGAGATTCTATGGCTACACCTTC.

In the case of this clonotype: A read error may produce the germline difference seen at one junction end. The chain combines TRBV4-1 with TRBJ1-1; D is unclear. Looked up from germline, CDR1 is MGHRA and CDR2 is YSYEKL. The CDR3 totals 15 residues. CDR3 amino acids: CASSQEGTPNTEAFF. In DNA, the CDR3 is TGTGCCAGCAGCCAAGAAGGTACACCCAACACTGAAGCTTTCTTT.

V usage is TRBV6-2 or TRBV6-3 and J usage is TRBJ1-5; the D is unclear. Between the trimmed V and J ends, which lost 2 bases and 0 bases, there was a span of 20 bases. This CDR3 comprises 19 residues. Germline lookup yields CDR1 MNHEY and CDR2 SVGEGT. The CDR3 spells CASSYPQTEGPRSNQPQHF. The CDR3 coding sequence is TGTGCCAGCAGTTACCCCCAGACCGAAGGGCCTCGTAGCAATCAGCCCCAGCATTTT.

This clonotype was recorded many times. The J gene is TRBJ1-1, the V gene TRBV7-2, with no clear D. Germline V gene data show CDR1 as SGHTA and CDR2 as FQGNSA. The CDR3 length is 15 residues. The V end was cut by 1 base, the J end by 3 bases, with 12 bases between. The CDR3 nucleotides are TGTGCCAGCAGCTTAGGAGCAGGACTTGACACTGAAGCTTTCTTT. Residues: CASSLGAGLDTEAFF.

Details on this clonotype: One junction end disagrees with the germline gene, perhaps due to a read error. The J gene is TRBJ2-7, the V gene TRBV7-9; the D gene is possibly TRBD2 (5 bases). Per the germline V gene, CDR1 is SEHNR and CDR2 is FQNEAQ (reference sequence). CDR3 size: 14 residues. The CDR3 sequence: CASRGRGQWAERYF. Written as DNA, the CDR3 is TGTGCCAGCAGGGGGAGAGGGCAGTGGGCCGAGCGGTACTTC. The variable domain in full, with the rest retrieved from reference TRBV7-9 and TRBJ2-7, is DTGVSQNPRHKITKRGQNVTFRCDPISEHNRLYWYRQTLGQGPEFLTYFQNEAQLEKSRLLSDRFSAERPKGSFSTLEIQRTEQGDSAMYLCASRGRGQWAERYFGPGTRLTVT.